This T cell receptor beta chain was profiled in a study of early T cells in non-severe SARS-CoV-2 infection. Individual cDNA molecules were tagged with unique molecular identifiers, the study reported. TCRdb re-called the 5' RACE reads through MiXCR, storing one row per CDR3 protein. Of tens of thousands of distinct CDR3 sequences in the sample, over 4% are singletons; the top ten hold about 7.8%. V dropped 1 base and J dropped 3 bases, with 8 bases sitting between them. This CDR3 has 14 residues. CDR1 is SGHTA, CDR2 FQGNSA, per germline. This clonotype was counted many times. V usage is TRBV7-2 and J usage is TRBJ2-3; TRBD2 might be the D (6 bases). The material sequenced was whole blood. The TCR was taken from an adult who was a healthcare worker with PCR-confirmed SARS-CoV-2 infection or an uninfected control (not recorded which). The CDR3 DNA reads as TGTGCCAGCAGCTTAGGGGCGGGGACAGATACGCAGTATTTT. Translating it yields CASSLGAGTDTQYF.